This T cell receptor beta chain was profiled in a study of blood T cell repertoires in COVID-19. Germline lookup yields CDR1 SGHTS and CDR2 YDEGEE. The V gene lost 2 bases and the J gene lost 5 bases, with 25 bases spanning the gap. The CDR3 is 18 amino acids. Sequencing was performed with immunoSEQ multiplex PCR; in TCRdb, only in-frame clones are kept and a portion is missing. The table records about 250,000 clones, 75% to 90% of them present only once. Those who participated ranged in age from roughly 18 to 100 years and resided in under 25 US areas. Recovery meant two consecutive negative NP/OP PCR tests, professional clearance, or resolved symptoms.

Sequenced input: PBMCs or T cells enriched from blood (not recorded which). This chain links TRBV5-8 with TRBJ1-2; D perhaps matches TRBD1 (6 bases). This clonotype was obtained from a woman aged 25 to 39 who had recovered from COVID-19. In DNA form, the CDR3 reads TGTGCCAGCAGCTTCTGGGCGCCCCTCGGGACAAGATTATATGGCTACACCTTC. This codes for CASSFWAPLGTRLYGYTF.